This T cell receptor (beta chain) came from a study of response to subunit inactivated influenza vaccine. In its sample, this clonotype was seen a few times. TCRdb fed the RT-PCR reads into MiXCR, producing one record per CDR3 protein. The data show 150,000 to 200,000 distinct CDR3 sequences, roughly 12% seen once. The CDR3 consists of 14 residues. Germline CDR1 MNHEY, CDR2 SMNVEV (reference sequence). The V gene lost 1 base and the J gene lost 1 base, with 5 bases spanning the gap. The data were also submitted as part of a second study, on T cells expressing NK-cell markers. That study reports: UMIs accompanied the 5'RACE template switching by which TCR beta cDNA was made. What restricted sorting to alpha-beta TCR T cells in several experiments was an anti-gamma-delta TCR antibody. The CD3+CD56-NKG2C+ fraction was also led by these clonotypes in a few donors.

Sequenced material: CD8+ T cells sorted from PBMCs, taken roughly 13 days after vaccination. The clonotype was recovered from a middle-aged man who received an inactivated influenza vaccine. This sequence joins TRBV27 and TRBJ2-1, with no clear D. The CDR3 DNA is TGTGCCAGCAGTTTATACAATTCCTACAATGAGCAGTTCTTC. The encoded protein is CASSLYNSYNEQFF.